Listed below are T cell receptor beta chains from one sample, sequenced in a study of monozygotic twins with inflammatory bowel disease. TCRdb processed the 5' RACE reads again and assigns one entry to each CDR3 protein, with no DNA. This sample lists some 200,000 distinct CDR3 sequences; its ten largest clones have roughly 1.5%. Specimen: blood. The source of these receptors is a human donor with ulcerative colitis or Crohn's disease, or a healthy co-twin of an affected twin (not recorded which). Both conserved end residues are part of each CDR3.

TRBV5-1,17,TRBJ1-1,CASSPPRQGRGNTEAFF
TRBV10-3,14,TRBJ2-5,CATKDSQTEETQYF
TRBV12-3/TRBV12-4,15,TRBJ1-2,CASRMTEALGYGYTF
TRBV2,16,TRBJ2-7,CASRGARQGSSYEQYF
TRBV10-3,13,TRBJ1-4,CAISARENEKLFF
TRBV27,15,TRBJ2-7,CASSYMTGVGYEQYF
TRBV7-7,14,TRBJ2-2,CASSLVQGSGELFF
TRBV27,15,TRBJ2-3,CASKLGAGPTDTQYF
TRBV11-2,21,TRBJ1-6,CASSRLPRPDRISSYNSPLHF
TRBV7-7,15,TRBJ2-5,CASSLSSGGQETQYF
TRBV5-5,14,TRBJ2-7,CASSLDRFSYEQYF
TRBV20-1,12,TRBJ1-5,CSAGGVNQPQHF
TRBV11-3,12,TRBJ2-1,CASSFSGNEQFF
TRBV24-1,13,TRBJ2-1,CATSDLTKHEQFF
TRBV7-8,15,TRBJ2-1,CASSPFSGSYNEQFF
TRBV7-9,15,TRBJ2-1,CASSLRRGAYNEQFF
TRBV6-1,16,TRBJ1-2,CATRDRGPTRGYGYTF
TRBV12-3/TRBV12-4,16,TRBJ2-3,CASSPPGLAYPDTQYF
TRBV12-3/TRBV12-4,12,TRBJ2-4,CASSITGTIQYF
TRBV7-9,13,TRBJ1-2,CASSPTSGEGYTF
TRBV5-1,14,TRBJ1-6,CASSSTGERSPLHF
TRBV3-1,14,TRBJ2-7,CASSPALGPYEQYF
TRBV20-1,13,TRBJ1-6,CSARDNTISPLHF
TRBV10-3,13,TRBJ2-7,CAIRSGGAYEQYF
TRBV27,13,TRBJ2-7,CASSLHMSGEQYF
TRBV20-1,14,TRBJ1-4,CSARWTGGNEKLFF
TRBV5-1,15,TRBJ2-7,CASSPDRVVAYEQYF
TRBV5-5,12,TRBJ1-1,CASSSGVTEAFF
TRBV18,14,TRBJ2-7,CASSPGTDIYEQYF
TRBV5-5,17,TRBJ2-5,CASSSAGGSSPWETQYF
TRBV5-6,15,TRBJ2-7,CASSRFVRNSYEQYF
TRBV4-1,16,TRBJ1-1,CASSQLTLQGNTEAFF
TRBV5-5,18,TRBJ1-2,CASSLAEPFSDRVYGYTF
TRBV9,15,TRBJ1-6,CASSDSGTVSSPLHF
TRBV18,14,TRBJ2-1,CASSPGTIHNEQFF
TRBV5-1,18,TRBJ1-4,CASSYRSRQYSTNEKLFF
TRBV14,13,TRBJ1-1,CASSRGPGTEAFF
TRBV3-1,16,TRBJ2-3,CASSQGTGGARDTQYF
TRBV19,15,TRBJ1-5,CASSIRGASNQPQHF
TRBV7-2,14,TRBJ1-1,CASSFSPGNTEAFF
TRBV12-3/TRBV12-4,14,TRBJ1-4,CACTHWDKLGKLFF
TRBV4-1,17,TRBJ2-3,CASSQGGVRGGTDTQYF
TRBV3-1,16,TRBJ2-5,CASSQGGASGQETQYF
TRBV20-1,16,TRBJ1-5,CSAGTGGSYSNQPQHF
TRBV12-3/TRBV12-4,13,TRBJ1-2,CASSPEGHYGYTF
TRBV2,14,TRBJ2-7,CASTTTRTVGEQYF
TRBV5-1,15,TRBJ2-3,CASSTRGDSTDTQYF
TRBV5-1,15,TRBJ2-3,CASSLLAGSTDTQYF
TRBV5-1,15,TRBJ1-1,CASSLGGTGDSGAFF